These T cell receptor beta chains were read from a single sample in a study of cytomegalovirus exposure and HLA in healthy donors. Assay: immunoSEQ multiplex PCR; the TCRdb copy retains only in-frame clones and omits some. Among 150,000 to 200,000 clones, around 84% were seen once, and the ten largest hold approximately 1.9%. The sample consisted of PBMCs. The receptors come from a woman aged 18-30 years in good health and CMV-seronegative. Both conserved end residues are part of each CDR3. The D gene is left open where the match is weak. The size field is filled for only some rows; it gives once, few, many or a size class.

CDR3 DNA,CDR3 protein,clone size,J gene,D gene,V gene
TGTGCCTGGAATATCGACTTCTCCTCTGAAGCTTTCTTT,CAWNIDFSSEAFF,NA,TRBJ1-1,NA,TRBV30
TGTGCCAGCAGCTTGGATCCGACTAGCGCGAGCCCAGATACGCAGTATTTT,CASSLDPTSASPDTQYF,NA,TRBJ2-3,TRBD2,TRBV5-8
TGTGCCTGGAGTGTACCGGGAAAGACCCTCTACGAGCAGTACTTC,CAWSVPGKTLYEQYF,NA,TRBJ2-7,NA,TRBV30
TGTGCCAGCAGCCGACGAGCGGGGGGGCTAAATGAGCAGTTCTTC,CASSRRAGGLNEQFF,NA,TRBJ2-1,TRBD2,TRBV7-2
TGTGCCATCACTGGGACAGGGGGTCACGAGCAGTACTTC,CAITGTGGHEQYF,once,TRBJ2-7,TRBD1,TRBV10-3
TGTGCCAGCAGTTCGGACACCCGACCCCCTTACAATGAGCAGTTCTTC,CASSSDTRPPYNEQFF,NA,TRBJ2-1,NA,TRBV6-5
TGCGCCAGCAGCTTGGCGGAGGGGAAGTATGGCTACACCTTC,CASSLAEGKYGYTF,NA,TRBJ1-2,NA,TRBV5-1
TGCGCCAGCAGCATTATAGCGGGAGGGACCTACGAGCAGTACTTC,CASSIIAGGTYEQYF,NA,TRBJ2-7,TRBD2,TRBV5-1
TGTGCCAGCAGCCCAAGAGGGGGTAGGGGCAACTATGGCTACACCTTC,CASSPRGGRGNYGYTF,NA,TRBJ1-2,NA,TRBV5-4
TGTGCCAGCTCCCAGAGACTAGCTGGGGCCAACGTCCTGACTTTC,CASSQRLAGANVLTF,NA,TRBJ2-6,NA,TRBV13
TGTGCCAGCAGTTACTCCGACACAGCCTACGAGCAGTACTTC,CASSYSDTAYEQYF,NA,TRBJ2-7,NA,TRBV6-5
TGTGCCATCAGTGAGGTGGTAGCGAGTTCCTACGAGCAGTACTTC,CAISEVVASSYEQYF,NA,TRBJ2-7,NA,TRBV10-3